This T cell receptor beta chain was sequenced during a study of identical twins. Germline loops: CDR1 SNHLY, CDR2 FYNNEI. The CDR3 consists of 15 residues. Trimming removed 1 base at V and 0 bases at J, with 7 bases between. TCRdb ran MiXCR on the 5' RACE reads and lists one entry per CDR3 protein. The sample includes under 900,000 distinct CDR3 sequences, about 12% of them seen just once. This clonotype was seen a handful of times. These data were also filed under a second study, of yellow fever vaccine responses in identical twins.

The TCR sequence derives from a woman aged 18 to 35 in good health. The specimen sequenced was PBMCs. The chain carries TRBV2 and TRBJ1-5; D gene ambiguous. The CDR3 DNA reads TGTGCCAGCAGTGAAGGGGTGGCTAGCAATCAGCCCCAGCATTTT. Amino acids: CASSEGVASNQPQHF.